These 31 T cell receptor beta chains came from one sample sequenced in a study of blood T cell repertoires in COVID-19. Data came from immunoSEQ multiplex PCR; TCRdb stores just in-frame clones and leaves some out. The sample records a few hundred thousand clones, around 90% being singletons. The material sequenced was peripheral blood. The receptors were gathered from an older woman with COVID-19, enrolled during active disease.

Points on this clone: The identical CDR3 is also encoded by other nucleotide sequences in the sample. V and J are TRBV5-1 and TRBJ2-2; the D gene is possibly TRBD1 (5 bases). This CDR3 comprises 15 residues. V lost 4 bases and J lost 0, with 10 bases in between. Germline V gives CDR1 SGHRS, CDR2 YFSETQ. The CDR3: CASSLGHTNTGELFF. The CDR3 nucleotides read TGCGCCAGCAGCCTAGGACACACGAACACCGGGGAGCTGTTTTTT.

V usage is TRBV15 and J usage is TRBJ2-5, with TRBD1 as a possible D gene (6 bases). Germline V gives CDR1 LNHNV, CDR2 YYDKDF (reference sequence). The V end was cut by 0 bases, the J end by 5 bases, with 19 bases between. The CDR3 loop spans 17 amino acids. DNA of the CDR3: TGTGCCACCAGCAGAGATTATAGCAGGGGCGAGGGGGAGACCCAGTACTTC. Amino acids: CATSRDYSRGEGETQYF.

This chain links TRBV18 with TRBJ1-1; no firm D call. Germline V lookup: CDR1 KGHSH, CDR2 LQKENI. V was shortened by 3 bases and J by 1 base, with 9 bases between the two germline ends. This CDR3 has 14 residues. The CDR3 here is CASSPTAGNTEAFF. CDR3 DNA: TGTGCCAGCTCACCTACGGCGGGGAACACTGAAGCTTTCTTT.

The genes are TRBV5-1 and TRBJ2-1; 11 bases line up with TRBD2. This CDR3 region has 16 residues. Germline V lookup: CDR1 SGHRS, CDR2 YFSETQ. The J segment lost 4 bases and the V segment lost 3 bases, leaving 6 bases of the junction unmatched. Here the CDR3 reads CASSSSGTSGYNEQFF. CDR3 DNA: TGCGCCAGCAGCTCCTCCGGGACTAGCGGATACAATGAGCAGTTCTTC.

In this sample, this clone turned up once. This chain connects TRBV24-1 to TRBJ1-1, with a weak D call TRBD1 (5 bases). The germline V gene encodes CDR1 KGHDR and CDR2 SFDVKD. This CDR3 spans 16 amino acids. Trimming shortened V by 4 bases and J by 4 bases, and 18 bases separated the two germline ends. CDR3 DNA sequence: TGTGCCACCAGTGACCCCGGGGGGAGCCGGCCCACTGAAGCTTTCTTT. Amino acids: CATSDPGGSRPTEAFF.

The chain recombines TRBV27 with TRBJ1-6; tentatively, D is TRBD1 (6 bases). The CDR3 has 19 amino acids. Germline CDR1 and CDR2: MNHEY and SMNVEV (reference sequence). V lost 5 bases, J lost 7 bases, and 27 bases lay in between. The CDR3 bases are TGTGCCAGCAGTAGTCCGAGGGGGAGGGGAATAGGAGGGAATTCACCCCTCCACTTT. Protein: CASSSPRGRGIGGNSPLHF.

A remark on this clone: Germline is not matched at one junction end, which may reflect a read error. This sequence joins TRBV12-5 and TRBJ1-1; TRBD1 aligns across 8 bases. Per germline, CDR1 LGHNT and CDR2 FRNRAP. The CDR3 is 13 residues long. The CDR3 nucleotides read TGTGCTAGTGGCTTGGACAGGGACACTGAAGCTTTCTTT. It translates to CASGLDRDTEAFF.

The rearrangement joins TRBV27 to TRBJ2-7, with 8 nucleotides matching TRBD2. The CDR3 is 18 amino acids. The V and J ends lost 4 bases and 3 bases, in that order; junction bases with no gene match: 17. Per the germline V gene, CDR1 is MNHEY and CDR2 is SMNVEV (reference sequence). The CDR3 DNA reads as TGTGCCAGCAGTTCAGCTGGGACGGGGGGGCTCTTTGTCTACGAGCAGTACTTC. This translates into CASSSAGTGGLFVYEQYF.

This chain links TRBV7-8 with TRBJ2-7; 10 positions match TRBD1. Germline V CDR1 and CDR2: SGHVS, FQNEAQ. V was pared by 5 bases and J by 3 bases, with 10 bases of the junction left unmatched. CDR3 length equals 16 residues. CDR3 residues: CASSLGWTGGGYEQYF. Here the CDR3 DNA reads TGTGCCAGCAGCCTTGGATGGACAGGGGGAGGCTACGAGCAGTACTTC.

The chain links TRBV4-2 to TRBJ1-2, with 9 bases that match TRBD1. CDR1 and CDR2 from the germline V gene are LGHNA and YNFKEQ. The length of the CDR3 is 16 residues. Trimming at V came to 2 bases and at J to 4 bases, leaving 8 bases not matched to a gene. CDR3 coding DNA: TGTGCCAGCAGCCAAAATTGGGGACAGGGCAGCTATGGCTACACCTTC. This codes for CASSQNWGQGSYGYTF.

This CDR3 is CASSPTTGPDTGELFF. The CDR3 DNA sequence: TGTGCCAGCAGCCCGACGACAGGACCAGACACCGGGGAGCTGTTTTTT. The chain uses TRBV9 and TRBJ2-2; maybe TRBD1 (6 bases). The length of the CDR3 is 16 residues. Trimming cost V 4 bases and J 3 bases, with 16 bases left between them. Germline V gene lookup returns CDR1 SGDLS and CDR2 YYNGEE.

V usage is TRBV6-2 or TRBV6-3 and J usage is TRBJ1-2; a weak D match, TRBD1 (5 bases). CDR1 and CDR2 (germline): MNHEY, SVGEGT. This CDR3 spans 14 amino acids. V was shortened by 7 bases and J by 1 base, with 13 bases between the two germline ends. CDR3 sequence (DNA): TGTGCCAGCAACCCGGGACTTCTTAACTATGGCTACACCTTC. This gives the protein CASNPGLLNYGYTF.

The V gene is TRBV6-5, the J gene TRBJ1-5; 8 bases are a match to TRBD1. CDR3 length: 13 amino acids. The germline CDR1 and CDR2 sequences are MNHEY and SVGAGI. V lost 6 bases to trimming and J lost 7 bases; unmatched junction nucleotides: 5. CDR3 in amino acids: CASRTGANQPQHF. CDR3 DNA: TGTGCCAGCAGGACAGGGGCAAACCAGCCCCAGCATTTT.

The rearrangement joins TRBV5-1 to TRBJ2-1, with D possibly TRBD1 on 6 matching bases. CDR3 length equals 15 residues. Trimming cost V 0 bases and J 7 bases, with 14 bases left between them. CDR1 and CDR2 from the germline V gene are SGHRS and YFSETQ. The CDR3 region has the DNA TGCGCCAGCAGCTTGGGACAGGTTGTCGAAAATGAGCAGTTCTTC. It specifies CASSLGQVVENEQFF.

J is TRBJ2-7 and V is TRBV7-2; the match to TRBD1 covers 7 bases. The germline V gene has CDR1 SGHTA and CDR2 FQGNSA. The CDR3 spans 14 residues. The junction had 6 bases not matched to a gene; V was cut back by 5 bases and J by 2 bases. CDR3 sequence reads: CASSKGQAPYEQYF. CDR3 in DNA: TGTGCCAGCAGCAAAGGACAGGCGCCCTACGAGCAGTACTTC.

The V and J genes are TRBV5-1 and TRBJ2-5; D possibly corresponds to TRBD2 (5 bases). The CDR3 length is 13 residues. Looked up from germline, CDR1 is SGHRS and CDR2 is YFSETQ. Trimming took 5 bases from V and 5 from J, leaving 13 bases between them. CDR3 sequence: CASSSGLTETQYF. In nucleotides, the CDR3 is TGCGCCAGCAGTTCGGGGTTAACGGAGACCCAGTACTTC.

This sequence joins TRBV11-1 and TRBJ1-1, with D possibly TRBD1 on 6 matching bases. The CDR3 totals 15 residues. Trimming took off 2 bases at V and 5 bases at J, with 15 bases between the two ends. Germline V CDR1 and CDR2: SGHAT, FQDESV (reference sequence). In DNA form, the CDR3 reads TGTGCCAGCAGCTTACTACAGGGAGTTGGGACTGAAGCTTTCTTT. This encodes CASSLLQGVGTEAFF.

As concerns this clone: Germline is not matched at one junction end, which may reflect a read error. The chain combines TRBV6-2 or TRBV6-3 with TRBJ2-1; D unclear. Germline V gene data show CDR1 as MNHEY and CDR2 as SVGEGT. The CDR3 is made up of 13 amino acids. This CDR3 reads CASSYIAANVQFF. DNA for the CDR3: TGTGCCAGCAGTTACATAGCCGCCAATGTGCAGTTCTTC.

This sequence joins TRBV9 and TRBJ2-2; TRBD2 matches at 11 bases. V dropped 2 bases and J dropped 4; count of bases not matched to a gene: 4. This CDR3 is 16 amino acids long. CDR1 and CDR2 (germline): SGDLS, YYNGEE. The CDR3 sequence is CASSVSGGVGTGELFF. The CDR3 DNA is TGTGCCAGCAGCGTTAGCGGGGGGGTAGGCACCGGGGAGCTGTTTTTT.

The chain is built from TRBV5-4 and TRBJ2-5; TRBD2 matches at 9 bases. The germline V gene has CDR1 SGHNT and CDR2 YYREEE (reference sequence). This CDR3 region has 15 residues. Trimming cost V 4 bases and J 4 bases; bases outside gene matches: 8. CDR3 coding DNA: TGTGCCAGCAGCGCCCGCGGGGGGGCCTTAGAGACCCAGTACTTC. Protein sequence: CASSARGGALETQYF.

The J gene is TRBJ1-4, the V gene TRBV4-2, with D unclear. CDR3 size: 14 residues. Germline lookup yields CDR1 LGHNA and CDR2 YNFKEQ. Trimming removed 4 bases at V and 0 bases at J, with 6 bases between. The CDR3 nucleotides read TGTGCCAGCAGCCGCGGTGCAACTAATGAAAAACTGTTTTTT. Protein sequence: CASSRGATNEKLFF.

The chain employs TRBV11-3 and TRBJ2-1, with D perhaps TRBD2 (6 bases). With 11 bases removed from V and 6 bases from J, the gap between germline ends came to 23 bases. The CDR3 consists of 15 residues. From germline, CDR1 is SGHNT and CDR2 YENEEA. The CDR3 here is CAGLSSASVINEQFF. CDR3 DNA: TGTGCCGGCCTTAGTTCGGCTAGCGTGATCAATGAGCAGTTCTTC.

This chain uses TRBV4-3 with TRBJ1-5; 8 positions agree with TRBD1. Germline values: CDR1 LGHNA, CDR2 YSLEER. V gave up 4 bases and J gave up 6 bases; unmatched junction bases: 8. The CDR3 totals 15 residues. The CDR3 loop is CASSPGQGQTQPQHF. Written as DNA, the CDR3 is TGCGCCAGCAGCCCCGGACAGGGACAGACTCAGCCCCAGCATTTT.

The V gene is TRBV10-3, the J gene TRBJ1-2, with TRBD1 identical over 8 bases. The CDR3 is 12 amino acids. CDR1 and CDR2 (germline): ENHRY, SYGVKD. The V segment lost 6 bases and the J segment 7 bases; nucleotides outside the gene matches: 4. The CDR3 sequence: CAIRPDRGGYTF. The CDR3 DNA sequence: TGTGCCATCAGGCCCGACAGGGGTGGCTACACCTTC.

The chain employs TRBV3-1 (or the pseudogene TRBV3-2) and TRBJ1-6; 7 bases match TRBD1. V lost 2 bases to trimming and J lost 9 bases; unmatched junction nucleotides: 4. Germline CDR1 is LGHDT and CDR2 is YNNKEL (reference sequence). CDR3 size: 14 residues. CDR3 loop: CASSQKGQASPLHF. In nucleotides, the CDR3 is TGTGCCAGCAGCCAAAAAGGACAGGCTTCACCCCTCCACTTT.

The chain employs TRBV28 and TRBJ2-1, with 9 bases identical to TRBD1. Trimming cost V 4 bases and J 9 bases; bases outside gene matches: 4. Germline V CDR1 and CDR2: MDHEN, SYDVKM. The CDR3 spans 13 residues. The CDR3 nucleotides read TGTGCCAGCAGTTGGACAGGGGTTCGTGAGCAGTTCTTC. The encoded protein is CASSWTGVREQFF.

In its sample, this clone was seen once. In DNA, the CDR3 is TGTGCCAGCAGCCAAGGTGTTTGGGCCCGTCCAGCTTTCTTT. Translating gives CASSQGVWARPAFF. This chain uses TRBV14 with TRBJ1-1; no definite D call. The V gene's germline CDR1 is SGHDN and CDR2 FVKESK. This CDR3 region has 14 residues. Between the trimmed V and J ends, which lost 1 base and 10 bases, there was a span of 16 bases.

The chain is built from TRBV5-4 and TRBJ1-2, with D possibly TRBD1 on 6 matching bases. Deletions cut 4 bases from V and 7 bases from J, with 14 bases between. The CDR3 totals 13 residues. Germline V lookup: CDR1 SGHNT, CDR2 YYREEE (reference sequence). The CDR3 here is CASSPRGGPGYTF. For the CDR3, the DNA is TGTGCCAGCAGCCCCCGCGGGGGCCCTGGCTACACCTTC.

This rearrangement joins TRBV11-3 to TRBJ1-6; perhaps TRBD1 as D (5 bases). From germline, CDR1 is SGHNT and CDR2 YENEEA. Trimming stripped 3 bases from V and 6 bases from J, with 9 bases between. The CDR3 covers 14 residues. The CDR3 region is CASSFGGANSPLHF. DNA for the CDR3: TGTGCCAGCAGCTTCGGGGGAGCTAATTCACCCCTCCACTTT.

The chain recombines TRBV19 with TRBJ1-2; TRBD1 might be the D (5 bases). V was pared by 7 bases and J by 5 bases, with 38 bases between. This CDR3 has 21 amino acids. Germline V gives CDR1 LNHDA, CDR2 SQIVND (reference sequence). The CDR3 sequence: CASIAGVSGDAPTDTLYGYTF. Written as DNA, the CDR3 is TGTGCCAGTATTGCGGGGGTTTCGGGGGACGCTCCAACCGATACCTTATATGGCTACACCTTC.

This clone was seen once. The J gene is TRBJ1-1, the V gene TRBV7-9, with D hard to call. The CDR3 spans 12 residues. The ends were cut back, 5 bases at V and 4 bases at J, with 8 bases in the middle. Germline lookup yields CDR1 SEHNR and CDR2 FQNEAQ (reference sequence). The chain's CDR3 is CASSPSVTEAFF. CDR3 DNA: TGTGCCAGCAGCCCCTCTGTCACTGAAGCTTTCTTT.